This T cell receptor (beta chain) was sequenced in a study of cytomegalovirus exposure and HLA in healthy donors. Study-wide results and caveats: The authors enumerated over 150 TCR beta chains as linked to cytomegalovirus. Based on reports, TCR beta sequences accurately predicted HLA-A and HLA-B alleles for most subjects. Reports described diagnosis of cytomegalovirus status by the classifier as highly specific and sensitive.

A note on this clone: Its antigen is unidentified.

Primers: 60 Vbeta forward and 13 Jbeta reverse. Using immunoSEQ multiplex PCR, the repertoire was profiled, and TCRdb retains in-frame clones only, with some absent. The data show about 130,000 clones, approximately 10% seen once. Nominally healthy donors provided the samples, though records likely missed some immune exposures. This clonotype originated in a woman aged 18-29 years in good health and CMV-seropositive. Sequenced sample: PBMCs.

CDR3 residues: CASSLGVPSRLPFRETQYF. The CDR3 DNA follows: TGTGCCAGCAGCTTAGGTGTCCCATCTAGGCTTCCTTTCCGAGAGACCCAGTACTTC. V gene TRBV5-6 combines with J gene TRBJ2-5, with D hard to call. From germline, CDR1 is SGHDT and CDR2 YYEEEE. The CDR3 is 19 amino acids. The V and J ends lost 2 bases and 4 bases respectively, with 27 bases between them.